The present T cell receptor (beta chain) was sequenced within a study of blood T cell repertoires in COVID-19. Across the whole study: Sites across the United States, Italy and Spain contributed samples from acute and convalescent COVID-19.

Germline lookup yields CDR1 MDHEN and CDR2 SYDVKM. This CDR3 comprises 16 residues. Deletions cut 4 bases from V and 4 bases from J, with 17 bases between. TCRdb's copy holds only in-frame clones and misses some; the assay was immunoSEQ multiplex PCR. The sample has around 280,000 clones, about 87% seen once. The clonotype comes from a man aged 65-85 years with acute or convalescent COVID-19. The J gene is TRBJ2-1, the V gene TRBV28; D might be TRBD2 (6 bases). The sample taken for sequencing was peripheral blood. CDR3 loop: CASSSERVRQYNEQFF. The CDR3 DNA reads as TGTGCCAGCAGTTCCGAGCGGGTGAGACAGTACAATGAGCAGTTCTTC.